What follows are 4 T cell receptor beta chains derived from one specimen sequenced in a study of blood T cell repertoires in COVID-19. Sequencing was performed with immunoSEQ multiplex PCR; in TCRdb, only in-frame clones are kept and a portion is missing. Of fewer than 120,000 clones detected, 72% appear once; the ten largest clones hold about 8.3%. The specimen was peripheral blood. Receptors originate from a woman aged 55-70 years with acute or convalescent COVID-19.

The V call is TRBV7-9, the J call TRBJ1-1; D is perhaps TRBD1 (6 bases). Germline V gene lookup returns CDR1 SEHNR and CDR2 FQNEAQ (reference sequence). The V gene lost 11 bases and the J gene lost 6 bases, with 22 bases spanning the gap. The CDR3 is made up of 14 amino acids. The chain's CDR3 is CAGTTGTPGAEAFF. The CDR3 region has the DNA TGTGCCGGAACAACCGGGACACCCGGGGCTGAAGCTTTCTTT.

The rearrangement uses TRBV6-2 or TRBV6-3 and TRBJ1-5; D gene unclear. V gave up 2 bases and J gave up 4 bases, with 3 bases separating them. Per the germline V gene, CDR1 is MNHEY and CDR2 is SVGEGT. The length of the CDR3 is 12 residues. CDR3 sequence reads: CASSYLNQPQHF. Here the CDR3 DNA reads TGTGCCAGCAGTTACCTTAATCAGCCCCAGCATTTT.

This rearrangement joins TRBV7-2 to TRBJ2-7; TRBD2 might be the D (7 bases). The CDR3 is 15 residues long. From germline, CDR1 is SGHTA and CDR2 FQGNSA. Between the trimmed V and J ends, which lost 5 bases and 7 bases, there was a span of 21 bases. The CDR3 sequence is CASSPYAGGAREQYF. The DNA of the CDR3 is TGTGCCAGCAGCCCATATGCTGGGGGGGCCCGGGAGCAGTACTTC.

The J gene is TRBJ2-1, the V gene TRBV7-2; the match to TRBD2 covers 7 bases. The V segment lost 5 bases and the J segment 9 bases; nucleotides outside the gene matches: 7. The germline CDR1 and CDR2 sequences are SGHTA and FQGNSA. CDR3 length equals 13 residues. This CDR3 reads CASSNGLGGEQFF. The CDR3 nucleotides are TGTGCCAGCAGCAACGGACTAGGCGGTGAGCAGTTCTTC.